These T cell receptor beta chains were read from a single sample in a study of OX40 agonist ivuxolimab in advanced cancers. Measured with immunoSEQ multiplex PCR; TCRdb has only the in-frame clones, and not every one. The table includes 55,000 to 80,000 clones, nearly 90% detected once. Source: CD4+ or CD8+ T cells sorted from blood, taken in a trial of the OX40 agonist ivuxolimab. These receptors were obtained from an adult with an advanced solid tumor such as melanoma, head and neck, liver or kidney cancer. CDR3s include the opening cysteine and the closing phenylalanine or tryptophan. The order of the fields is D gene, J gene, V gene, CDR3 protein, CDR3 DNA. D genes are given only for firm matches.

>.|TRBJ2-7|TRBV5-6
CASVTSTYEQYF
TGTGCCAGCGTAACCTCAACCTACGAGCAGTACTTC
>.|TRBJ1-4|TRBV11-2
CASTPDFNEKLFF
TGTGCCAGCACCCCGGACTTTAATGAAAAACTGTTTTTT
>TRBD1|TRBJ1-2|TRBV10-2
CASSRTGDFNYGYTF
TGCGCCAGCAGTAGAACAGGGGACTTTAACTATGGCTACACCTTC
>TRBD1|TRBJ2-7|TRBV4-1
CASSQVRSETGSSYEQYF
TGCGCCAGCAGCCAAGTTCGGTCGGAGACAGGGAGCTCCTACGAGCAGTACTTC
>TRBD2|TRBJ2-1|TRBV5-4
CASSFGLAGSRYNEQFF
TGTGCCAGCAGCTTCGGACTAGCGGGATCCCGCTACAATGAGCAGTTCTTC
>.|TRBJ1-4|TRBV27
CASSAQILGEKLFF
TGTGCCAGCAGTGCTCAGATATTAGGGGAAAAACTGTTTTTT
>TRBD1|TRBJ2-3|TRBV7-2
CASSLERPGQGVDTQYF
TGTGCCAGCAGCTTAGAGAGACCGGGACAGGGTGTAGATACGCAGTATTTT
>.|TRBJ1-1|TRBV6-5
CASSYSNGGGTEAFF
TGTGCCAGCAGTTACTCGAACGGGGGGGGCACTGAAGCTTTCTTT
>.|TRBJ1-2|TRBV5-1
CASSPDFGYGYTF
TGCGCCAGCAGCCCCGACTTTGGCTATGGCTACACCTTC
>TRBD1|TRBJ2-6|TRBV7-9
CASSKGTGGANVLTF
TGTGCCAGCAGCAAGGGGACAGGTGGGGCCAACGTCCTGACTTTC
>TRBD2|TRBJ2-2|TRBV5-1
CVSKAGDNTGELFF
TGCGTCAGCAAAGCGGGAGACAACACCGGGGAGCTGTTTTTT
>TRBD1|TRBJ2-1|TRBV4-1
CASSQEDRGHNEQFF
TGCGCCAGCAGCCAAGAGGACAGGGGGCACAATGAGCAGTTCTTC